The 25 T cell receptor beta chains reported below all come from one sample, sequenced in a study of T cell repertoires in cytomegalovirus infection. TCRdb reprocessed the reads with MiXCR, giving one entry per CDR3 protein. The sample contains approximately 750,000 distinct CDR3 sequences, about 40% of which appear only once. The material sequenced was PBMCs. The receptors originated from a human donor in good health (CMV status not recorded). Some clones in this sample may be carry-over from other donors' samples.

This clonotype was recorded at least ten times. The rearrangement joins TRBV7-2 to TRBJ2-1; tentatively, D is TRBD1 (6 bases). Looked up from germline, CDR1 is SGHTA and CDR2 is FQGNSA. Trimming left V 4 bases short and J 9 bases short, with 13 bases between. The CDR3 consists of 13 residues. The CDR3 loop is CASSSAGVVEQFF. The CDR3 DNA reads TGTGCCAGCAGCTCCGCAGGGGTGGTTGAGCAGTTCTTC. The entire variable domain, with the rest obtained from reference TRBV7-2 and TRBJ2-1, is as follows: GAGVSQSPSNKVTEKGKDVELRCDPISGHTALYWYRQSLGQGLEFLIYFQGNSAPDKSGLPSDRFSAERTGGSVSTLTIQRTQQEDSAVYLCASSSAGVVEQFFGPGTRLTVL.

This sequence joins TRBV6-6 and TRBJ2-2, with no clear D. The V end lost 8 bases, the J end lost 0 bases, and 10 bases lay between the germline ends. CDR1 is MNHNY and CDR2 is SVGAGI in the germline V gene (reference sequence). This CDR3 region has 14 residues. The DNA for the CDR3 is TGTGCCAGCCGGAATACCGCGAACACCGGGGAGCTGTTTTTT. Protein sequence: CASRNTANTGELFF.

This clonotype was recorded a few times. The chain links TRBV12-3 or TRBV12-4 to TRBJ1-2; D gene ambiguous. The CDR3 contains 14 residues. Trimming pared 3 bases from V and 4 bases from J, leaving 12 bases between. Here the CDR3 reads CASSFRLDSYGYTF. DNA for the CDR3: TGTGCCAGCAGTTTTCGGTTGGATTCCTATGGCTACACCTTC.

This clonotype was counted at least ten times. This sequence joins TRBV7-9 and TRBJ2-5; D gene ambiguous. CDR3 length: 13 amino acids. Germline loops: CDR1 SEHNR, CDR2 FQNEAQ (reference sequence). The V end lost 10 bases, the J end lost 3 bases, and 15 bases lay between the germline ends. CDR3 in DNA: TGTGCCACCCTAGAAAGTGGGAAAGAGACCCAGTACTTC. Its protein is CATLESGKETQYF. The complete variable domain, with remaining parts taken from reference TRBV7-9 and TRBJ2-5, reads DTGVSQNPRHKITKRGQNVTFRCDPISEHNRLYWYRQTLGQGPEFLTYFQNEAQLEKSRLLSDRFSAERPKGSFSTLEIQRTEQGDSAMYLCATLESGKETQYFGPGTRLLVL.

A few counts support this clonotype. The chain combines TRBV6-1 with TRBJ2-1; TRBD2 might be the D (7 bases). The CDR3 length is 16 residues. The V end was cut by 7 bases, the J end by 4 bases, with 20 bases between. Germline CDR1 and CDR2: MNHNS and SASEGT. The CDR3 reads CASNPLRGGPYNEQFF. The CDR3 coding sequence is TGTGCCAGCAACCCCCTCAGGGGAGGGCCTTACAATGAGCAGTTCTTC.

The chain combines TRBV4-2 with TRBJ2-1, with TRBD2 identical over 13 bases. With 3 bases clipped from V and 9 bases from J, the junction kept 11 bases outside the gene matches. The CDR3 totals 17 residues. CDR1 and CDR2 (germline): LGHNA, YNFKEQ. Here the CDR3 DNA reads TGTGCCAGCAGCCAGGGGAGAGGGACTAGCGGGAAAAGTGAGCAGTTCTTC. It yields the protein CASSQGRGTSGKSEQFF.

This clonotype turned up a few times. CDR3 nucleotides: TGTGCCAGCAGTTTGCCCCGGCTCTCCTACAATGAGCAGTTCTTC. Translating gives CASSLPRLSYNEQFF. This sequence joins TRBV28 and TRBJ2-1; D is uncertain. Germline V CDR1 and CDR2: MDHEN, SYDVKM. Trimming removed 3 bases from V and 0 bases from J, with 9 bases in between. The CDR3 runs to 15 residues.

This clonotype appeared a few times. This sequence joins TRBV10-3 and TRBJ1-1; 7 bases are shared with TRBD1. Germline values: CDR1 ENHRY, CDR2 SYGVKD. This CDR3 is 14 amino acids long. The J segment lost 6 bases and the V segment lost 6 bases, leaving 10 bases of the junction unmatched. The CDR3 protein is CAIRPTGSWAEAFF. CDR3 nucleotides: TGTGCCATCAGACCGACAGGGAGTTGGGCTGAAGCTTTCTTT.

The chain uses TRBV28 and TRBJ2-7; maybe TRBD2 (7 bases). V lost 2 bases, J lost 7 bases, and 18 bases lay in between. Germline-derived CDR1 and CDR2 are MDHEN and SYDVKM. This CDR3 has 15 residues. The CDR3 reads CASSLRGGAGVEQYF. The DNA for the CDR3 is TGTGCCAGCAGTTTAAGAGGGGGGGCAGGGGTTGAGCAGTACTTC.

CDR3 amino acids: CASSQLQGAGYTF. The CDR3 nucleotides read TGTGCCAGCAGCCAATTGCAGGGGGCAGGCTACACCTTC. The J gene is TRBJ1-2, the V gene TRBV28; 8 positions agree with TRBD1. The CDR3 loop spans 13 amino acids. V shed 6 bases, J shed 8 bases, and the junction held 8 bases outside the gene matches. Germline V gene data show CDR1 as MDHEN and CDR2 as SYDVKM.

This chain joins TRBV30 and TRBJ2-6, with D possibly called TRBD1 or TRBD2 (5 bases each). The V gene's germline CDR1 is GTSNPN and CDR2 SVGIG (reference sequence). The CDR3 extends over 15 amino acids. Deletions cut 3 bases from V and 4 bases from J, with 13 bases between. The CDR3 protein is CAWRGPGLGANVLTF. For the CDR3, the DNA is TGTGCCTGGAGGGGACCAGGGTTAGGGGCCAACGTCCTGACTTTC.

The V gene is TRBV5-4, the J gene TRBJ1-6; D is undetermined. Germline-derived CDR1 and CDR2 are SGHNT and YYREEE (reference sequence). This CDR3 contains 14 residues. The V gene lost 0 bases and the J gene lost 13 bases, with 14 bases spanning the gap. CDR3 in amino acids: CASSLDPGTQPLHF. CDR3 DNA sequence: TGTGCCAGCAGCTTGGACCCGGGCACCCAGCCCCTCCACTTT. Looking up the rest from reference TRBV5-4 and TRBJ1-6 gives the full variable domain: ETGVTQSPTHLIKTRGQQVTLRCSSQSGHNTVSWYQQALGQGPQFIFQYYREEENGRGNFPPRFSGLQFPNYSSELNVNALELDDSALYLCASSLDPGTQPLHFGNGTRLTVT.

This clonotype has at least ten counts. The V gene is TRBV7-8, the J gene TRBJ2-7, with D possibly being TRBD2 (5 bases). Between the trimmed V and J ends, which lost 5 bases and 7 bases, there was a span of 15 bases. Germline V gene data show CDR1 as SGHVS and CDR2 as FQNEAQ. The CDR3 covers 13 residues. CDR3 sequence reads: CASSPGPPGEQYF. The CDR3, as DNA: TGTGCCAGCAGCCCCGGTCCCCCGGGGGAGCAGTACTTC.

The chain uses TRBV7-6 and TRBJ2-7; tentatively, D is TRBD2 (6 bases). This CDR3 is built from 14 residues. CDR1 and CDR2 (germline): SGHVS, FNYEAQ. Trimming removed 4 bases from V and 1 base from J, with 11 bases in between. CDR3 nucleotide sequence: TGTGCCAGCAGCTGGGGAGGAGGGTCCTACGAGCAGTACTTC. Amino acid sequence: CASSWGGGSYEQYF.

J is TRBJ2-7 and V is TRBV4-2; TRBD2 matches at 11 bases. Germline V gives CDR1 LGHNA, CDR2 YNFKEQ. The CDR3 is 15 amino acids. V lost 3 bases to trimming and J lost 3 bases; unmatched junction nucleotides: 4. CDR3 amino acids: CASSQTGTSGYEQYF. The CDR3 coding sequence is TGTGCCAGCAGCCAGACCGGGACTAGCGGCTACGAGCAGTACTTC.

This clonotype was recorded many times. The CDR3 sequence: CASSGGGHPTDTQYF. CDR3 in DNA: TGTGCCAGCAGCGGGGGGGGGCATCCCACAGATACGCAGTATTTT. The chain employs TRBV7-8 and TRBJ2-3; D is possibly TRBD2 (7 bases). Germline values: CDR1 SGHVS, CDR2 FQNEAQ. V shed 5 bases and J shed 2 bases, with 14 bases lying between them. The CDR3 contains 15 residues.

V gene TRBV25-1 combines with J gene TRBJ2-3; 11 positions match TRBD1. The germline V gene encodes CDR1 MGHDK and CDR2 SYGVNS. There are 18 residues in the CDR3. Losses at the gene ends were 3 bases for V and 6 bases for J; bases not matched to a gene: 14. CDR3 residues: CASSDREGGTGGMDTQYF. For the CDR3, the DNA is TGTGCCAGCAGTGACCGCGAAGGGGGGACAGGGGGAATGGATACGCAGTATTTT.

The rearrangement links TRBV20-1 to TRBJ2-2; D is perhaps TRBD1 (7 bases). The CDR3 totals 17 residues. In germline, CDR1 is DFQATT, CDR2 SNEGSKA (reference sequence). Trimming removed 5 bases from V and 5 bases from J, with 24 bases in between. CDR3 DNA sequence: TGCAGTGCTCCCGCCCGACAGGGAGGTTTCATAACCGGGGAGCTGTTTTTT. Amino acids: CSAPARQGGFITGELFF.

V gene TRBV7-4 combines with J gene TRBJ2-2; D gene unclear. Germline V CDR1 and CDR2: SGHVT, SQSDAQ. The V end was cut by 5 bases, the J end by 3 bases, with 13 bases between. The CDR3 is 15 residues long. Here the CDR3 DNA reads TGTGCCAGCAGCCTTCAACGTAGTCACACCGGGGAGCTGTTTTTT. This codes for CASSLQRSHTGELFF.

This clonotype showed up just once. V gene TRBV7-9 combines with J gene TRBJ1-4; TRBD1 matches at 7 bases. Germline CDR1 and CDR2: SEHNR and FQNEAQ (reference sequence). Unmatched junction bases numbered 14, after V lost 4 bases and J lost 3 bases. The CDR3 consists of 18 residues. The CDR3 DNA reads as TGTGCCAGCAGCTCCCCCGGACAGGCCTATCGATCTAATGAAAAACTGTTTTTT. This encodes CASSSPGQAYRSNEKLFF.

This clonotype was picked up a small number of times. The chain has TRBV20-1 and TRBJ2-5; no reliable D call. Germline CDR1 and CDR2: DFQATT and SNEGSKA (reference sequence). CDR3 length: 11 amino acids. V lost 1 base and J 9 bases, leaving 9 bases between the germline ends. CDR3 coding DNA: TGCAGTGCTAGAGGGACCTGGGCCCAGTACTTC. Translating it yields CSARGTWAQYF.

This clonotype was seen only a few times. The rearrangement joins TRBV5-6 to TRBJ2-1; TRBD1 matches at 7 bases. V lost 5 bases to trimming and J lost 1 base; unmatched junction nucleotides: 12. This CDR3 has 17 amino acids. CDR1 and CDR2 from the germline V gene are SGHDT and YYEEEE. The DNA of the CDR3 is TGTGCCAGCAGAGGGACAGAGAATACCCTTTCCTACAATGAGCAGTTCTTC. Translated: CASRGTENTLSYNEQFF. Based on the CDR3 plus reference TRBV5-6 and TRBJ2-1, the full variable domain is DAGVTQSPTHLIKTRGQQVTLRCSPKSGHDTVSWYQQALGQGPQFIFQYYEEEERQRGNFPDRFSGHQFPNYSSELNVNALLLGDSALYLCASRGTENTLSYNEQFFGPGTRLTVL.

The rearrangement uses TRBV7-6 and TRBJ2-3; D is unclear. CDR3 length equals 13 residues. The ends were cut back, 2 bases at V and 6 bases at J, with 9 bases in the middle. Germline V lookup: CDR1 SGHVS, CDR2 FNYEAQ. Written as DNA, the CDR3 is TGTGCCAGCAGCTTATCTCACCAGGATACGCAGTATTTT. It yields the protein CASSLSHQDTQYF.

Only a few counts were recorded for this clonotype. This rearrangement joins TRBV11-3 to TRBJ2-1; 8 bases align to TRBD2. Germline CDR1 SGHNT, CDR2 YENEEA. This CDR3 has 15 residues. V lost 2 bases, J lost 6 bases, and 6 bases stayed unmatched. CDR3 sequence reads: CASSLSAGGGNEQFF. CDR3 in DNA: TGTGCCAGCAGCTTAAGTGCGGGAGGAGGCAATGAGCAGTTCTTC. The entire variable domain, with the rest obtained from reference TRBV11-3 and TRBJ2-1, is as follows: EAGVVQSPRYKIIEKKQPVAFWCNPISGHNTLYWYLQNLGQGPELLIRYENEEAVDDSQLPKDRFSAERLKGVDSTLKIQPAELGDSAVYLCASSLSAGGGNEQFFGPGTRLTVL.

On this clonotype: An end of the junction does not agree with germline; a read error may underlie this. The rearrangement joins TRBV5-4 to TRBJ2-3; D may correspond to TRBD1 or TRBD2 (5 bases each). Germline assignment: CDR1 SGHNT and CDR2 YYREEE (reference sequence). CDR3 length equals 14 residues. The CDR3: CASNPLRDQHLNRF. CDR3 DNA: TGTGCCAGCAACCCCCTCCGGGACCAACATTTGAATCGATTT.